Each of the 11 T cell receptor beta chains below was sequenced from the same sample in a study of control samples from healthy donors and cancer patients. Data came from immunoSEQ multiplex PCR; TCRdb stores just in-frame clones and leaves some out. The profile shows roughly 93,000 clones, around nine tenths of them singletons. Sequenced: PBMCs. These receptors all stem from a woman aged 45-65 years with colorectal cancer.

V and J are TRBV6-6 and TRBJ1-1; weak D call: TRBD1 (5 bases). Germline CDR1 reads MNHNY; CDR2 reads SVGAGI (reference sequence). V was pared by 6 bases and J by 7 bases, with 15 bases between. The CDR3 runs 13 residues. The CDR3 region is CASRRLSGDEAFF. The CDR3 coding sequence is TGTGCCAGCAGAAGGCTCTCGGGGGATGAAGCTTTCTTT.

The J gene is TRBJ1-6, the V gene TRBV18, with D maybe TRBD1 (5 bases). The CDR3 is made up of 13 amino acids. V shed 3 bases and J shed 8 bases, with 8 bases lying between them. Germline CDR1 KGHSH, CDR2 LQKENI. The CDR3 sequence: CASSPRDDSPLHF. The CDR3 DNA reads TGTGCCAGCTCACCCCGGGACGATTCACCCCTCCACTTT. Supplemented by reference TRBV18 and TRBJ1-6, the full variable domain reads NAGVMQNPRHLVRRRGQEARLRCSPMKGHSHVYWYRQLPEEGLKFMVYLQKENIIDESGMPKERFSAEFPKEGPSILRIQQVVRGDSAAYFCASSPRDDSPLHFGNGTRLTVT.

V gene TRBV13 combines with J gene TRBJ2-5, with a tentative D call TRBD2 (5 bases). The CDR3 loop spans 12 amino acids. V lost 5 bases to trimming and J lost 7 bases, with 11 bases between them. The germline CDR1 and CDR2 sequences are PRHDT and FYEKMQ (reference sequence). CDR3 residues: CASSQQRATQYF. CDR3 DNA sequence: TGTGCCAGCAGCCAACAGAGGGCGACCCAGTACTTC.

This chain links TRBV2 with TRBJ2-7, with D perhaps matching TRBD1 (6 bases). V lost 6 bases and J 1 base, leaving 13 bases between the germline ends. Germline CDR1 is SNHLY and CDR2 is FYNNEI. The CDR3 has 14 amino acids. The CDR3 spells CASRMTGWSYEQYV. CDR3 bases: TGTGCCAGCAGGATGACAGGTTGGTCCTACGAGCAGTACGTC.

The rearrangement joins TRBV14 to TRBJ1-1, with TRBD1 matching 8 bases. The CDR3 covers 11 residues. Trimming removed 4 bases from V and 11 bases from J; junction bases left unmatched: 3. Germline CDR1 SGHDN, CDR2 FVKESK. Here the CDR3 DNA reads TGTGCCAGCAGCCGACAGGGGCCGGCTTTCTTT. Protein sequence: CASSRQGPAFF.

This clone has just one count. The chain recombines TRBV2 with TRBJ2-3; D gene uncertain. There are 14 residues in the CDR3. Germline CDR1 and CDR2: SNHLY and FYNNEI. Between the trimmed V and J ends, which lost 3 bases and 0 bases, there was a span of 7 bases. The CDR3 loop is CASSDMASTDTQYF. CDR3 DNA: TGTGCCAGCAGTGATATGGCTAGCACAGATACGCAGTATTTT.

The rearrangement joins TRBV23-1 to TRBJ1-6; D remains unclear. TRBV23-1 is reported as an ORF; its role is uncertain. The CDR3 extends over 11 amino acids. With 6 bases removed from V and 6 bases from J, the gap between germline ends came to 3 bases. The CDR3 spells CASRSNSPLHF. The CDR3 coding sequence is TGCGCCAGCAGATCTAATTCACCCCTCCACTTT.

V is TRBV6-5 and J is TRBJ2-5; TRBD1 is a possible D gene (6 bases). The germline V and J ends were trimmed by 7 bases and 5 bases, with 8 bases remaining between them. In germline, CDR1 is MNHEY, CDR2 SVGAGI. CDR3 size: 11 residues. The CDR3 region has the DNA TGTGCCAGCAACAGGGCTGAGACCCAGTACTTC. Amino acids: CASNRAETQYF.

The V call is TRBV7-9, the J call TRBJ1-1; D remains ambiguous. The ends were cut back, 0 bases at V and 6 bases at J, with 5 bases in the middle. The CDR3 length is 12 residues. CDR1 and CDR2 (germline): SEHNR, FQNEAQ (reference sequence). The chain's CDR3 is CASSLAVAEAFF. The DNA for the CDR3 is TGTGCCAGCAGCTTAGCTGTGGCTGAAGCTTTCTTT.

CDR3 protein: CASLRGFSGANVLTF. As DNA, the CDR3 is TGTGCCAGCTTGAGGGGATTCTCTGGGGCCAACGTCCTGACTTTC. The chain joins TRBV2 to TRBJ2-6; D is perhaps TRBD1 or TRBD2 (5 bases each). The V end was cut by 8 bases, the J end by 0 bases, with 11 bases between. The CDR3 contains 15 residues. Looked up from germline, CDR1 is SNHLY and CDR2 is FYNNEI.

The chain recombines TRBV19 with TRBJ2-6; D ambiguous. Germline CDR1 LNHDA, CDR2 SQIVND (reference sequence). Trimming pared 5 bases from V and 0 bases from J, leaving 11 bases between. CDR3 length equals 16 residues. The CDR3 sequence is CASSPPVGSGANVLTF. CDR3 DNA: TGTGCCAGTAGTCCCCCAGTGGGCTCTGGGGCCAACGTCCTGACTTTC. The variable domain in full, completed from reference TRBV19 and TRBJ2-6, reads DGGITQSPKYLFRKEGQNVTLSCEQNLNHDAMYWYRQDPGQGLRLIYYSQIVNDFQKGDIAEGYSVSREKKESFPLTVTSAQKNPTAFYLCASSPPVGSGANVLTFGAGSRLTVL.